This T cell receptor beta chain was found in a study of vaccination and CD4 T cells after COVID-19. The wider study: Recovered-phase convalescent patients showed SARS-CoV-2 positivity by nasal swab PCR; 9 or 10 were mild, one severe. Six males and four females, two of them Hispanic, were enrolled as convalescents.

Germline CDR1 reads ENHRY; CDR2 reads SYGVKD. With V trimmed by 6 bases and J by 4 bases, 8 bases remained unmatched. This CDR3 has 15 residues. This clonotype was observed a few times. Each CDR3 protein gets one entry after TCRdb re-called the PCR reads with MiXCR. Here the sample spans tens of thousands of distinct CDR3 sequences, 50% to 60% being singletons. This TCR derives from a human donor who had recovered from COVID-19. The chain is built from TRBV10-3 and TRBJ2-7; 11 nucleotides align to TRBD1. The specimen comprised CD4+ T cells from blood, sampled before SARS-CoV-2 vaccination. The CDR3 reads CAISDRDRGKYEQYF. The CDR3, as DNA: TGTGCCATCAGCGACCGGGACAGGGGGAAATACGAGCAGTACTTC.